Given below is one T cell receptor beta chain in context. This clonotype came up many times. Its binding antigen is unknown. The input lacks base qualities; no much larger clone sits a single base away. Relative to germline, V is 1 base shorter and J is 0 bases shorter, with 14 bases between their ends. CDR1 DFQATT and CDR2 SNEGSKA were looked up in the germline V gene (reference sequence). Its CDR3 holds 16 amino acids, cysteine through phenylalanine. The read is trimmed to its CDR3 DNA, 48 bases read in frame from base 1. TCR beta CDR3 regions were amplified from RNA transcripts. For the first round of RT-PCR on the TCR CDR3, the HTBI primer set was used together with the Qiagen OneStep RT-PCR kit. Libraries were constructed in a second round of multiplex PCR, after which size selection and purification were performed. Libraries were sequenced paired-end with 100 bp reads on an Illumina HiSeq2000. Per the source publication's procedure: SOAPnuke was used to process the raw data, with reads discarded if the reads contained adapters or uncalled bases, had a mean Phred below 15, or lacked an exact constant-primer or identifier match. COPE v1.2.5 was used to merge the high-quality paired reads, and each unique nucleotide sequence was defined as a clonotype. MiTCR v1.1 was used to align the clonotypes against IMGT TRBV, TRBD and TRBJ reference segments. The analysis included only V-J combinations with a frequency above 0.0001, which together covered around 99% of the repertoires. The TCS score was defined as the ratio of F50 (clonal expansion) to E x V (chaos), calculated using BLOSUM62-based TCRdist between CDR3 peptides within each V-J. Welch's t-statistics and random forest reduced fewer than 550 V-J features to roughly 13, which were used in a naive Bayes classifier (R e1071). TCRdb cleaned the public reads at Q25 with fastp, built clones with MiXCR and kept in-frame beta chains. CDR3 protein sequences are deduplicated, and each keeps its most common genes and DNA. The V and J calls and clone size come from TCRdb's table, not from the authors' own analysis. Present in this sample are about 370,000 distinct CDR3 sequences, about 15% of which were seen just once. The top ten clonotypes cover under 25% of the sample.

In the ophthalmopathy patients, disease was moderately to severely active, with a Clinical Activity Score of 3 or more, a NOSPECS grade of 4 or more, and a duration of less than 3 months. Patients with uncontrolled infections, other autoimmune diseases, pregnancy or lactation were excluded. Diagnoses were based on clinical symptoms, serum thyroxine and TRAb, thyroid ultrasound and orbital computed tomography. PBMCs were separated from 7.5 to 10 ml of fresh peripheral blood using Ficoll-Paque density gradient centrifugation. Total RNA was extracted with Trizol reagent, and quality was checked on an Agilent 2100 Bioanalyzer. The data were taken from a study of T cells in Graves' hyperthyroidism and ophthalmopathy (dated 2019 in TCRdb). About the investigation overall: Peripheral blood samples were taken at the time of initial diagnosis, prior to any treatment. A discovery cohort of approximately 100 patients, approximately 45 with Graves' ophthalmopathy and approximately 60 with stable Graves' hyperthyroidism, was used to find distinguishing TCR V-J signatures. An independent validation cohort of about 19 hyperthyroidism patients and 17 patients who later progressed to ophthalmopathy tested prospective prediction of ophthalmopathy. The 100 or so discovery patients were randomly divided into training and test sets at a 7:3 ratio. Thyroid tissue and blood T-cell repertoires from about six Graves' hyperthyroidism patients were also compared in the study. Following sampling, methimazole starting at 30 mg daily was given to hyperthyroidism patients, and high-dose intravenous methylprednisolone was given to ophthalmopathy patients. TCR Vbeta CDR3 sequencing of 130 to 150 peripheral blood samples (over 40 ophthalmopathy, roughly 72 hyperthyroidism and roughly 17 progressor patients) is reported in the paper. Results the study describes overall, beyond this receptor: During validation, the model predicted progression to ophthalmopathy a median of about 6.5 months ahead of onset, with around 70% sensitivity and less than 85% specificity. Blood samples also contained most of the expanded thyroid clonotypes (frequency above 0.001), which suggests that blood repertoires may reflect thyroid immune responses. A model built on a 13 V-J signature distinguished ophthalmopathy from stable hyperthyroidism, reaching around 90% sensitivity and about 81% specificity in cross-validation and 80%/75% in testing. Sample size was not statistically predetermined, and blinding of investigators to group allocation was not performed.

The specimen was blood. The clonotype comes from a woman aged 60-75 years with Graves' ophthalmopathy. The chain was built from TRBV20-1 and TRBJ2-3; the D gene may be TRBD1 or TRBD2, since each aligns over 5 bases. The CDR3 protein: CSARARDGSSTDTQYF. The bases read TGCAGTGCTAGAGCCAGGGACGGCTCTAGCACAGATACGCAGTATTTT.